The clone carrying this T cell receptor (beta chain) occurred a few times. Its antigen is unknown. The listed genes are named as in mouse. Read data end 4 residues before the CDR3 end; the end is taken from the germline J gene. Once RNA had been extracted, it was reverse transcribed into cDNA to act as the sequencing template. The protocol was immunoSEQ multiplex PCR, while the TCRdb copy is restricted to in-frame clones and leaves out a portion. There are 290,000 or so clones in the sample, none observed a single time. The study sorted pooled cutaneous lymph node cells by CD4, CD8alpha, NKG2D, NKG2ACE and other markers. This sample was included in a study of CD8+ T cells in alopecia areata. General study findings and limits: Shared TCR sequences were less clear between patients than in mice, possibly partly from HLA diversity. Resident alphabeta T cells of normal skin are also sequenced in scalp samples.

CDR3 length: 15 amino acids. The V and J ends lost 5 bases and 2 bases, in that order; junction bases with no gene match: 4. CDR1 FNHDT and CDR2 SITEND come from the germline V gene (reference sequence). This sequence joins TRBV19 and TRBJ2-7; the match to TRBD2 covers 13 bases. The clonotype originates from a C3H/HeJ mouse with alopecia areata. MHC haplotype here: H2-k. Sequencing was done on a sample of CD4+ T cells sorted from a lymph node. The CDR3 loop reads CASRPGTGGAYEQYF. The sequenced CDR3 bases are TGTGCCAGCAGACCCGGGACTGGGGGGGCCTAT.